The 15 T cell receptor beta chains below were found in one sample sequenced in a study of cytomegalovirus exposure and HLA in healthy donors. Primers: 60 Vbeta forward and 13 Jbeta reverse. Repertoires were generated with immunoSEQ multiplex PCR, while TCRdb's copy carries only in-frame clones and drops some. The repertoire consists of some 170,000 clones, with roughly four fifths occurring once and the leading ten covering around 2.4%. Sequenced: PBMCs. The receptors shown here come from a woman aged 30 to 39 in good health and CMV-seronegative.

The CDR3 here is CASSSMGRSSYNEQFF. CDR3 coding DNA: TGTGCCAGCAGCTCTATGGGGCGGAGCTCCTACAATGAGCAGTTCTTC. V usage is TRBV9 and J usage is TRBJ2-1, with D perhaps matching TRBD1 (5 bases). CDR1 SGDLS and CDR2 YYNGEE come from the germline V gene. The germline V and J ends were trimmed by 4 bases and 0 bases, with 14 bases remaining between them. The CDR3 has 16 amino acids.

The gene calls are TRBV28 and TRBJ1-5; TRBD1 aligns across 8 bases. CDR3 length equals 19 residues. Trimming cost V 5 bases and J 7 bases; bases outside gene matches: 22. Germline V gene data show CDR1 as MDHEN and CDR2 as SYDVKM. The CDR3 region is CASSPGQGKNPDPRQPQHF. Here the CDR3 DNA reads TGTGCCAGCAGTCCCGGACAGGGCAAGAATCCCGACCCCCGACAGCCCCAGCATTTT.

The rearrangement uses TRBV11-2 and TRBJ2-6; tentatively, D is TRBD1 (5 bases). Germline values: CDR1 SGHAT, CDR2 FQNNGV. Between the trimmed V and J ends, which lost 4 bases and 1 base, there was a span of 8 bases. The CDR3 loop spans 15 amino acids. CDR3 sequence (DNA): TGTGCCAGCAGCTCGACAGTATCTGGGGCCAACGTCCTGACTTTC. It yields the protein CASSSTVSGANVLTF.

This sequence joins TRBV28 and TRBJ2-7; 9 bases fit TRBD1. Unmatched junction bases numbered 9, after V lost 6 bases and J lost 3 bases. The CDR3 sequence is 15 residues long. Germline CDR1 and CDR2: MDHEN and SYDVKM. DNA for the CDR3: TGTGCCAGCAGACGAGCCGGGACAGGGTTCTACGAGCAGTACTTC. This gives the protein CASRRAGTGFYEQYF.

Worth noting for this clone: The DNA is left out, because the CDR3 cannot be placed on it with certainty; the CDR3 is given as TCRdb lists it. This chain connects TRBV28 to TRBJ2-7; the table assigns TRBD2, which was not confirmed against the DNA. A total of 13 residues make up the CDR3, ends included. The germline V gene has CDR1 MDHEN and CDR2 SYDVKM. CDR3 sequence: CASSSSGGYEQYF.

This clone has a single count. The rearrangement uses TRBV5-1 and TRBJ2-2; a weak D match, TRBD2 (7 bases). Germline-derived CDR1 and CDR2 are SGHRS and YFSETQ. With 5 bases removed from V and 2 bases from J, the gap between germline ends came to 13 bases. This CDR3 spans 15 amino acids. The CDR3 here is CASRGGAFNTGELFF. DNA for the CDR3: TGCGCCAGCAGAGGGGGGGCCTTCAACACCGGGGAGCTGTTTTTT.

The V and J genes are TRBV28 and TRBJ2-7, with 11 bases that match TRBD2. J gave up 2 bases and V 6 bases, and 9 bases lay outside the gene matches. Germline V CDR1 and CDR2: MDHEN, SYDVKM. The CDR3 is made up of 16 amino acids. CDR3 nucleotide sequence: TGTGCCAGCAGCTCGGCAGGGACTAGCGGCGCCTACGAGCAGTACTTC. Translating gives CASSSAGTSGAYEQYF.

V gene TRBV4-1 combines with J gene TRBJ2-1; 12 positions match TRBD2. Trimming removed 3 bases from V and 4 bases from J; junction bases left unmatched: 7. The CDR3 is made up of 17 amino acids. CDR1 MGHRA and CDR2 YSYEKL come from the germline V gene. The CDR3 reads CASSQGPLAGGYNEQFF. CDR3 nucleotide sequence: TGCGCCAGCAGCCAGGGTCCGCTAGCGGGAGGGTACAATGAGCAGTTCTTC.

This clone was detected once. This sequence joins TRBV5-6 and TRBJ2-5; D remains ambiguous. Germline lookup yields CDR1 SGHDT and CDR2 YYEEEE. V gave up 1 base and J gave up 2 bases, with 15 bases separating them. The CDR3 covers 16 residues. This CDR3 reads CASSLSPSSIQETQYF. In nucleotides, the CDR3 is TGTGCCAGCAGCTTGTCCCCTAGTTCCATTCAAGAGACCCAGTACTTC. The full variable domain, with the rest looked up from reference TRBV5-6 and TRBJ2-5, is DAGVTQSPTHLIKTRGQQVTLRCSPKSGHDTVSWYQQALGQGPQFIFQYYEEEERQRGNFPDRFSGHQFPNYSSELNVNALLLGDSALYLCASSLSPSSIQETQYFGPGTRLLVL.

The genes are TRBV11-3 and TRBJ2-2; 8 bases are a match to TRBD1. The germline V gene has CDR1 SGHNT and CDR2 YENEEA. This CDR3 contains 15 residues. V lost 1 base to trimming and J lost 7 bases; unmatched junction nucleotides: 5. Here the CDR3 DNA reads TGTGCCAGCAGCTTAGGCAGGGGGCTTGACGGGGAGCTGTTTTTT. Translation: CASSLGRGLDGELFF.

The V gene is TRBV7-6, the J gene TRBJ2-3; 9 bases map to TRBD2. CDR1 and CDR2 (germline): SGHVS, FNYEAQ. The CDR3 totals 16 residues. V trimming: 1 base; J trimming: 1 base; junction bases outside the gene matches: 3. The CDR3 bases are TGTGCCAGCAGCTTAGGAGTAGCGGGAGGCACAGATACGCAGTATTTT. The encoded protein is CASSLGVAGGTDTQYF.

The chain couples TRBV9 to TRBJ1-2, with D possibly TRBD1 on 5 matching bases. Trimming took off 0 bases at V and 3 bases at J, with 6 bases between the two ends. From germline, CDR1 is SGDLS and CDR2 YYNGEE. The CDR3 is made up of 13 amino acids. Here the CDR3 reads CASSVEGDYGYTF. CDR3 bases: TGTGCCAGCAGCGTAGAAGGGGACTATGGCTACACCTTC. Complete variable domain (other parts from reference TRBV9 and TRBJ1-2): DSGVTQTPKHLITATGQRVTLRCSPRSGDLSVYWYQQSLDQGLQFLIQYYNGEERAKGNILERFSAQQFPDLHSELNLSSLELGDSALYFCASSVEGDYGYTFGSGTRLTVV.

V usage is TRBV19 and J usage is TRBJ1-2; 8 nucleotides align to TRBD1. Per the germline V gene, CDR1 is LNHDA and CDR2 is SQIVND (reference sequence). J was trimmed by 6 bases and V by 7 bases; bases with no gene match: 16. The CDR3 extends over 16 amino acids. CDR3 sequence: CASKVAGGAPTHGYTF. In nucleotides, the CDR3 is TGTGCCAGTAAGGTAGCAGGGGGCGCACCGACCCATGGCTACACCTTC.

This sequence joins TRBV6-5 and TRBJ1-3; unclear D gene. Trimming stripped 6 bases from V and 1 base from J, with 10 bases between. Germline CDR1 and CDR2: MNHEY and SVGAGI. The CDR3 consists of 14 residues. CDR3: CASSPVRSGNTIYF. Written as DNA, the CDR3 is TGTGCCAGCAGCCCGGTTCGGTCTGGAAACACCATATATTTT.

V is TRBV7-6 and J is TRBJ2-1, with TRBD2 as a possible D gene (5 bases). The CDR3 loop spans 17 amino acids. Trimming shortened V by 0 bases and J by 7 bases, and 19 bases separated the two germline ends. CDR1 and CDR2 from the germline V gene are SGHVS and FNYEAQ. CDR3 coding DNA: TGTGCCAGCAGCTTAGCGTACGGATCGAGACTAAAGAATGAGCAGTTCTTC. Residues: CASSLAYGSRLKNEQFF.